This T cell receptor beta chain was recovered during a study of blood T cell dynamics during melanoma immunotherapy. CDR3 length: 15 amino acids. Trimming took off 7 bases at V and 7 bases at J, with 22 bases between the two ends. Germline assignment: CDR1 LGHNA and CDR2 YNFKEQ. This table comes from immunoSEQ multiplex PCR, and its TCRdb copy is limited to in-frame clones, with some not included. The sample carries some 12,000 clones, about four fifths recorded once. Time point defined: week 3, after first cycle of checkpoint inhibitor. Response was assessed by RECIST 1.1 at 12 weeks, except a couple of rapid progressors.

This receptor was identified in a human donor with melanoma. The sequencing used blood, collected from a patient treated with checkpoint blockade. The chain recombines TRBV4-2 with TRBJ2-5; D is possibly TRBD1 (6 bases). The CDR3 reads CASNPHRDDRVTQYF. In nucleotides, the CDR3 is TGTGCCAGCAACCCGCACAGGGATGATAGGGTGACCCAGTACTTC.